The 32 T cell receptor beta chains presented below share a single source sample, sequenced in a study of blood T cell repertoires in COVID-19. Clones were read by immunoSEQ multiplex PCR, and TCRdb kept only the in-frame ones, dropping some. Among under 400,000 clones listed, approximately 89% were seen once. The sample taken for sequencing was peripheral blood. These receptors were taken from a young woman with COVID-19, enrolled during active disease.

The DNA for the CDR3 is TGTGCCAGCAGCTTAGATCGGCCTAGCGGGGATACGCAGTATTTT. Translated, it gives CASSLDRPSGDTQYF. This chain uses TRBV11-3 with TRBJ2-3; 8 bases are a match to TRBD2. Germline V CDR1 and CDR2: SGHNT, YENEEA. CDR3 length: 15 amino acids. Trimming removed 0 bases from V and 6 bases from J; junction bases left unmatched: 5.

The chain is built from TRBV5-5 and TRBJ1-6; no definite D call. The CDR3 has 14 residues. Trimming took 3 bases from V and 5 from J, leaving 9 bases between them. Germline loops: CDR1 SGHKS, CDR2 YYEKEE (reference sequence). The CDR3 loop is CASSYTVNNSPLHF. Written as DNA, the CDR3 is TGTGCCAGCAGCTATACAGTTAATAATTCACCCCTCCACTTT.

The chain joins TRBV28 to TRBJ1-6, with 11 bases identical to TRBD1. The CDR3 loop spans 16 amino acids. Per germline, CDR1 MDHEN and CDR2 SYDVKM. V was pared by 6 bases and J by 2 bases, with 3 bases of the junction left unmatched. The CDR3 DNA is TGTGCCAGCAGCTGGGGACAGGGGGCCTATAATTCACCCCTCCACTTT. It is translated as CASSWGQGAYNSPLHF. Looking up the rest from reference TRBV28 and TRBJ1-6 gives the full variable domain: DVKVTQSSRYLVKRTGEKVFLECVQDMDHENMFWYRQDPGLGLRLIYFSYDVKMKEKGDIPEGYSVSREKKERFSLILESASTNQTSMYLCASSWGQGAYNSPLHFGNGTRLTVT.

The gene calls are TRBV6-6 and TRBJ2-2; D call uncertain. There are 12 residues in the CDR3. V lost 6 bases, J lost 6 bases, and 8 bases lay in between. Per germline, CDR1 MNHNY and CDR2 SVGAGI (reference sequence). The CDR3 sequence: CASRSSAGELFF. DNA of the CDR3: TGTGCCAGCAGATCGTCGGCCGGGGAGCTGTTTTTT.

The chain has TRBV10-1 and TRBJ2-2; D gene ambiguous. Between the trimmed V and J ends, which lost 5 bases and 6 bases, there was a span of 10 bases. Germline assignment: CDR1 WNHNN and CDR2 SYGVQD (reference sequence). CDR3 length equals 13 residues. CDR3 region: CASSPGVAGELFF. DNA for the CDR3: TGCGCCAGCAGTCCGGGTGTTGCCGGGGAGCTGTTTTTT.

The CDR3 DNA reads TGTGCCAGCAGTTTATCTTGGGGAGGGGGGGTTCGGCGCCATCAGCCCCAGCATTTT. This codes for CASSLSWGGGVRRHQPQHF. V gene TRBV27 combines with J gene TRBJ1-5; possible D gene TRBD1, 6 bases. V was pared by 0 bases and J by 5 bases, with 23 bases between. Germline V gene sequence: CDR1 MNHEY, CDR2 SMNVEV (reference sequence). The CDR3 spans 19 residues.

This clone was detected a few times. The chain carries TRBV19 and TRBJ1-5; 11 bases are shared with TRBD1. Germline CDR1 and CDR2: LNHDA and SQIVND (reference sequence). The CDR3 extends over 15 amino acids. The V segment lost 10 bases and the J segment 5 bases; nucleotides outside the gene matches: 10. CDR3 nucleotide sequence: TGTGCCACCGCCTGGACAGGGGGCCAGGATCAGCCCCAGCATTTT. It translates to CATAWTGGQDQPQHF.

V gene TRBV19 combines with J gene TRBJ1-1, with D perhaps matching TRBD1 (6 bases). The CDR3 spans 16 residues. The V and J ends lost 3 bases and 0 bases respectively, with 14 bases between them. Germline V gene sequence: CDR1 LNHDA, CDR2 SQIVND (reference sequence). CDR3 bases: TGTGCCAGTAGTATGGGGACGACAGGTGTGAACACTGAAGCTTTCTTT. Its translation: CASSMGTTGVNTEAFF.

This clone came up a few times. The chain has TRBV28 and TRBJ1-5, with unresolved D. V was clipped by 1 base and J by 11 bases, with 9 bases between them. Germline V gene sequence: CDR1 MDHEN, CDR2 SYDVKM. CDR3 length: 12 amino acids. CDR3: CASSLSTLAQHF. CDR3 coding DNA: TGTGCCAGCAGTTTATCCACATTGGCCCAGCATTTT. Complete variable domain (other parts from reference TRBV28 and TRBJ1-5): DVKVTQSSRYLVKRTGEKVFLECVQDMDHENMFWYRQDPGLGLRLIYFSYDVKMKEKGDIPEGYSVSREKKERFSLILESASTNQTSMYLCASSLSTLAQHFGDGTRLSIL.

V usage is TRBV11-2 and J usage is TRBJ2-3; D possibly corresponds to TRBD2 (6 bases). Trimming cost V 3 bases and J 3 bases, with 7 bases left between them. The CDR3 sequence is 13 residues long. The germline V gene has CDR1 SGHAT and CDR2 FQNNGV. The CDR3 DNA follows: TGTGCCAGCAGCTTCGGGAGAACAGATACGCAGTATTTT. Encoded protein: CASSFGRTDTQYF.

The rearrangement links TRBV7-9 to TRBJ1-3, with 7 bases lining up with TRBD1. Germline loops: CDR1 SEHNR, CDR2 FQNEAQ (reference sequence). With 3 bases clipped from V and 4 bases from J, the junction kept 12 bases outside the gene matches. CDR3 size: 17 residues. CDR3 amino acids: CASSLNPGGPTGNTIYF. CDR3 bases: TGTGCCAGCAGCTTGAACCCAGGGGGGCCCACGGGAAACACCATATATTTT.

The chain carries TRBV4-1 and TRBJ2-7; 10 bases are shared with TRBD2. Germline V CDR1 and CDR2: MGHRA, YSYEKL. Trimming removed 2 bases from V and 6 bases from J; junction bases left unmatched: 7. The CDR3 is 15 amino acids. CDR3 amino acids: CASSQTSGTVSEQYF. As DNA, the CDR3 is TGCGCCAGCAGCCAAACTAGCGGGACGGTGAGCGAGCAGTACTTC.

This rearrangement joins TRBV18 to TRBJ1-3; possible D gene TRBD1, 5 bases. The CDR3 loop spans 14 amino acids. Trimming cost V 3 bases and J 8 bases, with 14 bases left between them. Germline CDR1 KGHSH, CDR2 LQKENI. CDR3 protein: CASSPLGRVDTIYF. The CDR3 DNA sequence: TGTGCCAGCTCACCTTTGGGCAGGGTGGACACCATATATTTT.

The chain uses TRBV6-5 and TRBJ2-1, with D uncertain. The germline CDR1 and CDR2 sequences are MNHEY and SVGAGI. This CDR3 comprises 13 residues. V lost 4 bases and J 4 bases, leaving 8 bases between the germline ends. This CDR3 reads CASSSSLYNEQFF. The CDR3 nucleotides are TGTGCCAGCAGTTCTTCCCTTTACAATGAGCAGTTCTTC.

This rearrangement joins TRBV18 to TRBJ2-1; 7 bases are shared with TRBD1. The CDR3 runs 14 residues. Germline-derived CDR1 and CDR2 are KGHSH and LQKENI. Germline trimming cut 4 bases from V and 5 bases from J; bases unmatched to any gene: 5. CDR3 region: CASSLGTANNEQFF. In DNA form, the CDR3 reads TGTGCCAGCTCACTCGGGACAGCCAACAATGAGCAGTTCTTC.

The chain links TRBV5-5 to TRBJ2-1, with 10 bases fitting TRBD2. Germline CDR1 is SGHKS and CDR2 is YYEKEE (reference sequence). V gave up 0 bases and J gave up 1 base; unmatched junction bases: 4. The CDR3 has 17 residues. CDR3 nucleotide sequence: TGTGCCAGCAGCTTGGCGATAGCGGGGGGTTCCTACAATGAGCAGTTCTTC. Its protein is CASSLAIAGGSYNEQFF.

The CDR3 DNA reads TGTGCCAGCAGCTTTCGATTTGGGAGGAACACTGAAGCTTTCTTT. This gives the protein CASSFRFGRNTEAFF. The J gene is TRBJ1-1, the V gene TRBV7-6; D unresolved. V lost 3 bases to trimming and J lost 1 base, with 12 bases between them. Germline values: CDR1 SGHVS, CDR2 FNYEAQ. This CDR3 has 15 residues. Full variable domain (missing parts from reference TRBV7-6 and TRBJ1-1): GAGVSQSPRYKVTKRGQDVALRCDPISGHVSLYWYRQALGQGPEFLTYFNYEAQQDKSGLPNDRFSAERPEGSISTLTIQRTEQRDSAMYRCASSFRFGRNTEAFFGQGTRLTVV.

The V and J genes are TRBV7-2 and TRBJ1-3, with 9 nucleotides matching TRBD1. CDR3 length: 14 residues. V was pared by 8 bases and J by 4 bases, with 6 bases of the junction left unmatched. CDR1 is SGHTA, CDR2 FQGNSA, per germline. The CDR3 sequence is CASGAGQGGNTIYF. CDR3 in DNA: TGTGCCAGCGGCGCGGGACAGGGAGGAAACACCATATATTTT.

V is TRBV29-1 and J is TRBJ1-1; maybe TRBD1 (6 bases). The V and J ends lost 7 bases and 4 bases respectively, with 19 bases between them. The CDR3 consists of 14 residues. Germline-derived CDR1 and CDR2 are SQVTM and ANQGSEA. The CDR3 here is CSGRRRQGTTEAFF. The CDR3 bases are TGCAGCGGACGAAGGCGGCAGGGGACCACTGAAGCTTTCTTT.

The rearrangement uses TRBV5-5 and TRBJ1-2, with 11 bases lining up with TRBD1. CDR1 and CDR2 from the germline V gene are SGHKS and YYEKEE (reference sequence). V dropped 3 bases and J dropped 2; count of bases not matched to a gene: 3. The CDR3 extends over 15 amino acids. The CDR3 spells CASSSRTGGNYGYTF. DNA for the CDR3: TGTGCCAGCAGCTCGCGGACAGGGGGCAACTATGGCTACACCTTC. Full variable domain (rest looked up from reference TRBV5-5 and TRBJ1-2): DAGVTQSPTHLIKTRGQQVTLRCSPISGHKSVSWYQQVLGQGPQFIFQYYEKEERGRGNFPDRFSARQFPNYSSELNVNALLLGDSALYLCASSSRTGGNYGYTFGSGTRLTVV.

The genes are TRBV12-3 or TRBV12-4 and TRBJ2-3; D call uncertain. This CDR3 spans 13 amino acids. V lost 8 bases to trimming and J lost 1 base, with 10 bases between them. In nucleotides, the CDR3 is TGTGCCAGCGCCGGTGCGGGCACAGATACGCAGTATTTT. Amino acids: CASAGAGTDTQYF.

This chain uses TRBV18 with TRBJ1-2, with D unresolved. CDR1 and CDR2 from the germline V gene are KGHSH and LQKENI. V was clipped by 3 bases and J by 5 bases, with 13 bases between them. This CDR3 is 14 amino acids long. CDR3 loop: CASSPGTAGYGYTF. Written as DNA, the CDR3 is TGTGCCAGCTCACCGGGTACGGCGGGGTATGGCTACACCTTC.

This clone was recorded a few times. This sequence joins TRBV10-2 and TRBJ1-4, with TRBD1 as a possible D gene (6 bases). Trimming took 5 bases from V and 8 from J, leaving 12 bases between them. The CDR3 consists of 13 residues. The V gene's germline CDR1 is WSHSY and CDR2 SAAADI. The DNA for the CDR3 is TGCGCCAGCAGTACGATCGGGACAGAAAAACTGTTTTTT. It is translated as CASSTIGTEKLFF.

This clone was detected once. This chain uses TRBV2 with TRBJ1-4, with 7 bases that match TRBD1. CDR3 length equals 13 residues. Germline assignment: CDR1 SNHLY and CDR2 FYNNEI. V dropped 8 bases and J dropped 8; count of bases not matched to a gene: 8. In DNA, the CDR3 is TGTGCCAGCTTAGAGGGGGCGGGAGAAAAACTGTTTTTT. As protein: CASLEGAGEKLFF.

The V and J genes are TRBV7-9 and TRBJ2-3, with D perhaps TRBD2 (6 bases). This CDR3 region has 15 residues. Trimming took off 2 bases at V and 3 bases at J, with 12 bases between the two ends. Germline assignment: CDR1 SEHNR and CDR2 FQNEAQ (reference sequence). CDR3 coding DNA: TGTGCCAGCAGCTTACTTGGGGGGTCGACAGATACGCAGTATTTT. Translating it yields CASSLLGGSTDTQYF.

The V and J genes are TRBV6-1 and TRBJ1-3, with unresolved D. The CDR3 covers 15 residues. Trimming pared 0 bases from V and 4 bases from J, leaving 10 bases between. Germline-derived CDR1 and CDR2 are MNHNS and SASEGT. The CDR3 sequence: CASSEAWRAGNTIYF. The CDR3, as DNA: TGTGCCAGCAGTGAAGCGTGGAGGGCGGGAAACACCATATATTTT.

The chain uses TRBV28 and TRBJ1-1; 7 bases are shared with TRBD1. The CDR3 is 19 amino acids. Germline V gives CDR1 MDHEN, CDR2 SYDVKM. Trimming removed 3 bases from V and 1 base from J; junction bases left unmatched: 17. The CDR3 DNA is TGTGCCAGCAGTTTGTCCCGACATGACAGGGAAGGAAGGAACACTGAAGCTTTCTTT. This gives the protein CASSLSRHDREGRNTEAFF.

The genes are TRBV2 and TRBJ1-6, with D perhaps TRBD1 (5 bases). V was trimmed by 1 base and J by 10 bases, leaving 11 bases between them. The CDR3 length is 14 residues. Germline CDR1 SNHLY, CDR2 FYNNEI. The CDR3 region has the DNA TGTGCCAGCAGTGAAGAGGGGTCGCGATCACCCCTCCACTTT. Translating gives CASSEEGSRSPLHF.

CDR3 amino acids: CASSVANQGDTIYF. In nucleotides, the CDR3 is TGTGCCAGCAGCGTAGCGAATCAGGGGGACACCATATATTTT. This chain uses TRBV9 with TRBJ1-3, with 7 bases aligning to TRBD1. The CDR3 covers 14 residues. Trimming removed 0 bases from V and 8 bases from J; junction bases left unmatched: 5. Germline V lookup: CDR1 SGDLS, CDR2 YYNGEE.

The chain combines TRBV20-1 with TRBJ1-3; D may be TRBD1 (5 bases). V was clipped by 3 bases and J by 0 bases, with 12 bases between them. CDR3 size: 15 residues. Germline V gene lookup returns CDR1 DFQATT and CDR2 SNEGSKA (reference sequence). The CDR3 sequence is CSASGTASSGNTIYF. The CDR3 DNA reads as TGCAGTGCTAGTGGGACTGCAAGCTCTGGAAACACCATATATTTT.

This rearrangement joins TRBV2 to TRBJ1-5; perhaps TRBD1 as D (6 bases). V gave up 5 bases and J gave up 2 bases, with 13 bases separating them. CDR3 length: 15 amino acids. Germline assignment: CDR1 SNHLY and CDR2 FYNNEI. CDR3 nucleotides: TGTGCCAGCAGTAGTGCAGGGGTAGGCAATCAGCCCCAGCATTTT. This sequence encodes CASSSAGVGNQPQHF.

The chain is built from TRBV18 and TRBJ1-1; D is possibly TRBD1 (6 bases). Trimming removed 3 bases at V and 6 bases at J, with 11 bases between. Per germline, CDR1 KGHSH and CDR2 LQKENI. The CDR3 has 13 amino acids. As DNA, the CDR3 is TGTGCCAGCTCACCTACCAGGGGCGCTGAAGCTTTCTTT. It codes for CASSPTRGAEAFF.